Each of the 12 T cell receptor beta chains below was sequenced from the same sample in a study of response to subunit inactivated influenza vaccine. Each CDR3 protein gets one entry after TCRdb re-called the RT-PCR reads with MiXCR. The sample has about 570,000 distinct CDR3 sequences, about an eighth seen once; the top ten hold around 9.6%. This sample comprised PBMCs from blood, obtained on the day of vaccination. Receptor source: a man aged 45 to 65 who received an inactivated influenza vaccine.

This clonotype was picked up many times. As DNA, the CDR3 is TGTGCCAGCAGCCCAAGAAGTGGTAACACTGAAGCTTTCTTT. This sequence encodes CASSPRSGNTEAFF. This chain links TRBV7-3 with TRBJ1-1; D is undetermined. The V end was cut by 5 bases, the J end by 2 bases, with 12 bases between. Germline V gene sequence: CDR1 SGHTA, CDR2 FQGTGA. The CDR3 consists of 14 residues. The whole variable domain, remainder taken from reference TRBV7-3 and TRBJ1-1, is GAGVSQTPSNKVTEKGKYVELRCDPISGHTALYWYRQSLGQGPEFLIYFQGTGAADDSGLPNDRFFAVRPEGSVSTLKIQRTERGDSAVYLCASSPRSGNTEAFFGQGTRLTVV.

In this sample, this clonotype turned up a few times. The chain joins TRBV5-1 to TRBJ2-5, with 8 bases lining up with TRBD1. The V gene's germline CDR1 is SGHRS and CDR2 YFSETQ. The V gene end was trimmed by 4 bases and the J gene end by 2 bases; junction bases not matched to a gene: 7. The CDR3 totals 15 residues. DNA for the CDR3: TGCGCCAGCAGCATTGGGACAGGTCCTCAAGAGACCCAGTACTTC. This sequence encodes CASSIGTGPQETQYF.

The chain joins TRBV19 to TRBJ1-1, with D hard to call. The length of the CDR3 is 14 residues. Trimming pared 3 bases from V and 1 base from J, leaving 9 bases between. CDR1 LNHDA and CDR2 SQIVND come from the germline V gene (reference sequence). As DNA, the CDR3 is TGTGCCAGTAGTATTTCCATGTCGAACACTGAAGCTTTCTTT. Translated, it gives CASSISMSNTEAFF.

In its sample, this clonotype was seen many times. The chain couples TRBV20-1 to TRBJ2-3; D gene unclear. The CDR3 contains 11 residues. CDR1 is DFQATT and CDR2 is SNEGSKA in the germline V gene (reference sequence). With 3 bases removed from V and 5 bases from J, the gap between germline ends came to 6 bases. CDR3 loop: CSASLVDTQYF. CDR3 nucleotide sequence: TGCAGTGCTAGTTTGGTAGATACGCAGTATTTT.

In this sample, this clonotype turned up many times. The V gene is TRBV19, the J gene TRBJ2-1; D is unresolved. Germline values: CDR1 LNHDA, CDR2 SQIVND (reference sequence). CDR3 length equals 11 residues. Trimming cost V 3 bases and J 10 bases, with 7 bases left between them. CDR3 amino acids: CASSIGREQFF. In DNA form, the CDR3 reads TGTGCCAGTAGTATCGGGCGCGAGCAGTTCTTC.

The CDR3 loop reads CATSRVGGQETQYF. CDR3 bases: TGTGCCACCAGCAGAGTCGGGGGTCAGGAGACCCAGTACTTC. The chain employs TRBV15 and TRBJ2-5; maybe TRBD2 (6 bases). The ends were cut back, 1 base at V and 5 bases at J, with 11 bases in the middle. The CDR3 loop spans 14 amino acids. Looked up from germline, CDR1 is LNHNV and CDR2 is YYDKDF (reference sequence).

V and J are TRBV7-2 and TRBJ1-2, with 7 bases aligning to TRBD1. The germline V gene has CDR1 SGHTA and CDR2 FQGNSA. CDR3 length: 14 amino acids. The V segment lost 4 bases and the J segment 6 bases; nucleotides outside the gene matches: 8. Written as DNA, the CDR3 is TGTGCCAGCAGCTCGCGACAGGGATCTGATGGCTACACCTTC. Translated, it gives CASSSRQGSDGYTF.

This clonotype was seen more than once but under ten times. V gene TRBV12-3 or TRBV12-4 combines with J gene TRBJ2-5; 10 bases agree with TRBD1. This CDR3 has 13 residues. V shed 6 bases, J shed 8 bases, and the junction held 6 bases outside the gene matches. Here the CDR3 reads CASRPTGGLTQYF. The CDR3 DNA reads as TGTGCCAGCAGACCGACAGGGGGCCTTACCCAGTACTTC.

This clonotype has ten or more counts. The CDR3 bases are TGTGCCAGCAGCTCAAACCGACAGGGTGGTGAGGAAGCTTTCTTT. Residues: CASSSNRQGGEEAFF. This sequence joins TRBV12-3 or TRBV12-4 and TRBJ1-1; 7 bases align to TRBD1. CDR3 length: 15 amino acids. Trimming took 6 bases from V and 8 from J; bases not matched to a gene: 15.

The CDR3 spells CSARGEVAGVRDEQFF. CDR3 DNA: TGCAGTGCTAGGGGGGAAGTAGCGGGTGTTAGGGATGAGCAGTTCTTC. The genes are TRBV20-1 and TRBJ2-1, with 7 bases matching TRBD2. Trimming cost V 3 bases and J 8 bases; bases outside gene matches: 16. The CDR3 has 16 amino acids. The germline V gene encodes CDR1 DFQATT and CDR2 SNEGSKA (reference sequence).

This chain connects TRBV7-8 to TRBJ2-2, with 9 bases lining up with TRBD1. The CDR3 is 16 amino acids. V lost 5 bases and J lost 7; bases outside the gene matches: 11. CDR1 is SGHVS, CDR2 FQNEAQ, per germline. In DNA form, the CDR3 reads TGTGCCAGCAGCCCCGAACAGGGGGCTAGAGGCGGGGAGCTGTTTTTT. Translation: CASSPEQGARGGELFF. Full variable domain (rest looked up from reference TRBV7-8 and TRBJ2-2): GAGVSQSPRYKVAKRGQDVALRCDPISGHVSLFWYQQALGQGPEFLTYFQNEAQLDKSGLPSDRFFAERPEGSVSTLKIQRTQQEDSAVYLCASSPEQGARGGELFFGEGSRLTVL.

This clonotype occurred many times. The chain joins TRBV29-1 to TRBJ2-7; weak D call: TRBD2 (6 bases). From germline, CDR1 is SQVTM and CDR2 ANQGSEA. The CDR3 is 14 residues long. The V and J ends lost 4 bases and 2 bases respectively, with 15 bases between them. CDR3 in amino acids: CSVGEVRGTYEQYF. The CDR3 DNA reads TGCAGCGTTGGGGAGGTCCGGGGAACCTACGAGCAGTACTTC.